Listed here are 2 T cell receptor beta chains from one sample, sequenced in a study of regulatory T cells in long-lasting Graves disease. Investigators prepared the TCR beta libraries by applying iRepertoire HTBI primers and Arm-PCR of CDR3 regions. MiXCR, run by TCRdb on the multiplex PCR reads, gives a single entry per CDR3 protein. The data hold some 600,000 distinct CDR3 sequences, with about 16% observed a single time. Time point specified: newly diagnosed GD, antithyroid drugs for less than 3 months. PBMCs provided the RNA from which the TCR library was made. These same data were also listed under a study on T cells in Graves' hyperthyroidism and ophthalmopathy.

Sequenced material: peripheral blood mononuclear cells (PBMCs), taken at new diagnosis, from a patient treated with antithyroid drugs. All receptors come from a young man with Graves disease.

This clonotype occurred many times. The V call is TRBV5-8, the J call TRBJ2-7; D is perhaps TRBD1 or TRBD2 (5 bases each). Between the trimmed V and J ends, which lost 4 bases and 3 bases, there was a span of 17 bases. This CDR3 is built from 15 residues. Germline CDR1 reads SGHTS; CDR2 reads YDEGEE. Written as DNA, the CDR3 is TGTGCCAGCAGCCGTAACCGGGACCCTGGCTACGAGCAGTACTTC. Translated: CASSRNRDPGYEQYF. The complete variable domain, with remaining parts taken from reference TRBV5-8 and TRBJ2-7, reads EAGVTQSPTHLIKTRGQQATLRCSPISGHTSVYWYQQALGLGLQFLLWYDEGEERNRGNFPPRFSGRQFPNYSSELNVNALELEDSALYLCASSRNRDPGYEQYFGPGTRLTVT.

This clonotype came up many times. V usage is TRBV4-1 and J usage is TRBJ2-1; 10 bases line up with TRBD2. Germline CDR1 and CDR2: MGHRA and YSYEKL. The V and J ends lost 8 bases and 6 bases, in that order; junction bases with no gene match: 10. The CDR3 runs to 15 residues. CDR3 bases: TGCGCCAGCGCCCTCCTAGCGGGGGAGCGCAATGAGCAGTTCTTC. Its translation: CASALLAGERNEQFF.